The clone carrying this TCR beta chain was seen more than once but under ten times. This sample is drawn from a study of response to subunit inactivated influenza vaccine. TCRdb ran MiXCR on the RT-PCR reads and lists one entry per CDR3 protein. The sample shows about 570,000 distinct CDR3 sequences, about 12% of them seen only once. This CDR3 spans 15 amino acids. J lost 4 bases, V lost 1 base, and 3 bases had no gene match. Germline V lookup: CDR1 SGHKS, CDR2 YYEKEE (reference sequence). This clonotype originated in a man aged 45 to 65 who received an inactivated influenza vaccine. The sequences come from PBMCs from blood, collected on the day of vaccination. This chain links TRBV5-5 with TRBJ2-7, with 12 bases fitting TRBD2. The CDR3 loop reads CASSLIGLAGYEQYF. The CDR3 DNA sequence: TGTGCCAGCAGCTTGATAGGACTAGCGGGGTACGAGCAGTACTTC.